This T cell receptor beta chain was captured in a study of T cell repertoires in cytomegalovirus infection. Study-level results: Frequencies of public TCR beta families were cumulated, and this identified carriers of CMV plus the relevant HLA. Ex vivo, HLA-C-restricted CMV-specific TCR beta clonotypes prevailed over the rest of the response.

This clonotype has ten or more counts. Its antigen is not identified. The CDR3 covers 18 residues. Germline lookup yields CDR1 SGHVS and CDR2 FNYEAQ. The V gene end was trimmed by 0 bases and the J gene end by 3 bases; junction bases not matched to a gene: 9. MiXCR, run by TCRdb on the reads, gives a single entry per CDR3 protein. The data contain approximately 1,000,000 distinct CDR3 sequences, around 31% of them singletons. The V and J genes are TRBV7-6 and TRBJ2-3; 10 bases align to TRBD2. The sequencing here drew on cultured CD8+ T cells from PBMCs, taken from culture after CMV antigen stimulation. The TCR originated in a human donor in good health (CMV status not recorded). Some clones in this sample may be carry-over from other donors' samples. In nucleotides, the CDR3 is TGTGCCAGCAGCTTAGCGGTATTGAGCGGGGGGGAAACAGATACGCAGTATTTT. It codes for CASSLAVLSGGETDTQYF.